This entry lists 10 T cell receptor beta chains sequenced from one sample in a study of sequential checkpoint blockade in melanoma. Treatment described: randomized to nivolumab then ipilimumab (arm A) or the reverse (arm B). The data were produced by immunoSEQ multiplex PCR, yet TCRdb's version contains in-frame clones alone and is incomplete. The table includes roughly 6,300 clones, about half detected once. Sample: CD8+ T cells sorted from blood (inferred from file names), taken from a patient given nivolumab and ipilimumab in sequence. The origin of the receptors is a human donor with melanoma.

The chain joins TRBV15 to TRBJ2-5; perhaps TRBD1 as D (5 bases). The J call may be incorrect, as the DNA end agrees better with TRBJ2-7. CDR3 size: 12 residues. Per the germline V gene, CDR1 is LNHNV and CDR2 is YYDKDF (reference sequence). This CDR3 reads CATSREGVEQYF. The CDR3 nucleotides read TGTGCCACCAGCAGAGAAGGGGTCGAGCAGTACTTC.

This clone has only one observation. J is TRBJ2-1 and V is TRBV7-9; the D is unclear. Trimming stripped 3 bases from V and 8 bases from J, with 5 bases between. The CDR3 sequence is 11 residues long. CDR1 is SEHNR and CDR2 is FQNEAQ in the germline V gene (reference sequence). The chain's CDR3 is CASSLKHEQFF. CDR3 coding DNA: TGTGCCAGCAGCTTGAAGCATGAGCAGTTCTTC.

The chain uses TRBV6-6 and TRBJ2-1; 7 bases map to TRBD1. The V gene's germline CDR1 is MNHNY and CDR2 SVGAGI (reference sequence). This CDR3 spans 14 amino acids. V lost 6 bases and J lost 0; bases outside the gene matches: 2. Written as DNA, the CDR3 is TGTGCCAGCAGCCGACAGGGCTCCTACAATGAGCAGTTCTTC. Its translation: CASSRQGSYNEQFF.

V usage is TRBV4-1 and J usage is TRBJ1-2; TRBD1 matches at 9 bases. V shed 1 base, J shed 4 bases, and the junction held 4 bases outside the gene matches. Germline V gene data show CDR1 as MGHRA and CDR2 as YSYEKL. The CDR3 runs to 15 residues. In DNA, the CDR3 is TGCGCCAGCAGCCAAGGGGACAGGGCGGCCTATGGCTACACCTTC. It yields the protein CASSQGDRAAYGYTF.

V and J are TRBV4-1 and TRBJ2-3; no clear D. The CDR3 sequence is 14 residues long. From germline, CDR1 is MGHRA and CDR2 YSYEKL. Trimming removed 4 bases from V and 3 bases from J, with 11 bases in between. CDR3 nucleotides: TGCGCCAGCAGCCCCGAGCCCCGGACAGATACGCAGTATTTT. The encoded protein is CASSPEPRTDTQYF.

The gene calls are TRBV9 and TRBJ2-2; D is uncertain. The CDR3 covers 13 residues. Trimming removed 0 bases at V and 7 bases at J, with 7 bases between. In germline, CDR1 is SGDLS, CDR2 YYNGEE. The CDR3 sequence is CASSVGSSGELFF. CDR3 DNA sequence: TGTGCCAGCAGCGTAGGGTCGAGCGGGGAGCTGTTTTTT.

The chain employs TRBV19 and TRBJ1-1, with D hard to call. CDR3 length: 12 amino acids. Deletions cut 6 bases from V and 6 bases from J, with 11 bases between. Germline V gene sequence: CDR1 LNHDA, CDR2 SQIVND (reference sequence). For the CDR3, the DNA is TGTGCCAGTAGCCGAGGCGGGGCTGAAGCTTTCTTT. Translating it yields CASSRGGAEAFF.

V is TRBV28 and J is TRBJ2-7, with 7 bases that match TRBD2. This CDR3 spans 15 amino acids. The J segment lost 0 bases and the V segment lost 6 bases, leaving 8 bases of the junction unmatched. Germline values: CDR1 MDHEN, CDR2 SYDVKM. In nucleotides, the CDR3 is TGTGCCAGCAGCGGGGGACTACCTAGCTCCTACGAGCAGTACTTC. Amino acids: CASSGGLPSSYEQYF. Full variable domain (missing parts from reference TRBV28 and TRBJ2-7): DVKVTQSSRYLVKRTGEKVFLECVQDMDHENMFWYRQDPGLGLRLIYFSYDVKMKEKGDIPEGYSVSREKKERFSLILESASTNQTSMYLCASSGGLPSSYEQYFGPGTRLTVT.

V is TRBV19 and J is TRBJ2-3; 7 bases agree with TRBD1. Trimming cost V 4 bases and J 3 bases; bases outside gene matches: 10. The germline gives CDR1 LNHDA, CDR2 SQIVND (reference sequence). This CDR3 contains 16 residues. CDR3 protein: CASSTGEGGVTDTQYF. CDR3 DNA sequence: TGTGCCAGTAGTACCGGGGAAGGGGGCGTAACAGATACGCAGTATTTT.

By frequency in the sample, this clone is medium-sized (0.01 to 0.1%). V usage is TRBV6-6 and J usage is TRBJ2-7; 13 nucleotides match TRBD2. Trimming took 7 bases from V and 5 from J; bases not matched to a gene: 8. Germline V gives CDR1 MNHNY, CDR2 SVGAGI (reference sequence). CDR3 length: 15 amino acids. The CDR3 loop is CASTSGTSGMNEQYF. The CDR3 bases are TGTGCCAGCACCTCCGGGACTAGCGGGATGAACGAGCAGTACTTC.